The 30 T cell receptor beta chains below come from one sample, sequenced in a study of shared clonotypes between healthy human individuals. Measured with immunoSEQ multiplex PCR; TCRdb has only the in-frame clones, and not every one. The sample holds about 460,000 clones, 70% to 80% seen once. Sequencing was done on a sample of PBMCs. These receptors were taken from a woman aged 40 to 50 in good health. Some clones in this sample may be carry-over from other donors' samples.

The chain couples TRBV4-1 to TRBJ2-4, with TRBD1 matching 7 bases. J lost 15 bases, V lost 5 bases, and 22 bases had no gene match. The CDR3 is 16 amino acids. The germline CDR1 and CDR2 sequences are MGHRA and YSYEKL. The CDR3 protein is CASSSLWGTDNKLRYF. In DNA form, the CDR3 reads TGCGCCAGCAGCTCTCTCTGGGGGACAGATAATAAACTACGGTACTTC.

This chain connects TRBV10-3 to TRBJ2-2; 9 bases map to TRBD1. The CDR3 spans 17 residues. The junction had 13 bases not matched to a gene; V was cut back by 6 bases and J by 5 bases. CDR1 is ENHRY and CDR2 is SYGVKD in the germline V gene. The CDR3 DNA follows: TGTGCCATCAGCCGGGACAGGGCGGAGTTAGGGACCGGGGAGCTGTTTTTT. The encoded protein is CAISRDRAELGTGELFF.

The chain combines TRBV10-3 with TRBJ1-1; D unclear. This CDR3 contains 14 residues. The ends were cut back, 2 bases at V and 0 bases at J, with 7 bases in the middle. The germline CDR1 and CDR2 sequences are ENHRY and SYGVKD. The DNA for the CDR3 is TGTGCCATCAGTGAGCAAGGCATGAACACTGAAGCTTTCTTT. This encodes CAISEQGMNTEAFF.

The chain uses TRBV20-1 and TRBJ2-7; D gene ambiguous. The CDR3 has 11 amino acids. Germline V gives CDR1 DFQATT, CDR2 SNEGSKA (reference sequence). The V end lost 4 bases, the J end lost 0 bases, and 4 bases lay between the germline ends. CDR3 residues: CSATASYEQYF. CDR3 nucleotides: TGCAGTGCTACCGCCTCCTACGAGCAGTACTTC.

This clone was observed once. The chain employs TRBV7-2 and TRBJ1-5, with TRBD1 matching 7 bases. Germline CDR1 is SGHTA and CDR2 is FQGNSA. After removal of 4 bases from V and 0 bases from J, the junction contained 3 bases not matched to a gene. The CDR3 length is 15 residues. The CDR3 region is CASSSGTASNQPQHF. In nucleotides, the CDR3 is TGTGCCAGCAGCTCTGGGACAGCTAGCAATCAGCCCCAGCATTTT.

The chain couples TRBV7-9 to TRBJ2-7; D possibly corresponds to TRBD2 (6 bases). This CDR3 spans 18 amino acids. Germline V CDR1 and CDR2: SEHNR, FQNEAQ (reference sequence). Trimming stripped 3 bases from V and 7 bases from J, with 28 bases between. CDR3 sequence reads: CASSFSRIRPSDIGEQYF. The DNA of the CDR3 is TGTGCCAGCAGCTTTTCTCGAATAAGGCCTAGCGATATCGGGGAGCAGTACTTC.

This sequence joins TRBV28 and TRBJ2-3; D is unclear. The CDR3 has 15 residues. V lost 2 bases to trimming and J lost 0 bases, with 9 bases between them. The germline gives CDR1 MDHEN, CDR2 SYDVKM. The CDR3 sequence is CASSLGWDSTDTQYF. CDR3 sequence (DNA): TGTGCCAGCAGTTTAGGATGGGATAGCACAGATACGCAGTATTTT.

The chain couples TRBV5-4 to TRBJ1-2; D is unclear. Between the trimmed V and J ends, which lost 1 base and 4 bases, there was a span of 11 bases. The germline V gene encodes CDR1 SGHNT and CDR2 YYREEE (reference sequence). The CDR3 loop spans 14 amino acids. CDR3 DNA: TGTGCCAGCAGCTTGTCAAGTACGGGCTATGGCTACACCTTC. Amino acid sequence: CASSLSSTGYGYTF.

This clone was counted once. The V and J genes are TRBV27 and TRBJ2-2; perhaps TRBD1 as D (5 bases). This CDR3 has 15 amino acids. The V gene's germline CDR1 is MNHEY and CDR2 SMNVEV (reference sequence). The ends were cut back, 7 bases at V and 5 bases at J, with 17 bases in the middle. The CDR3 DNA reads as TGTGCCAGCACCTCTCTAAAAAGGGGAACCGGGGAGCTGTTTTTT. Translating it yields CASTSLKRGTGELFF.

V gene TRBV5-1 combines with J gene TRBJ2-1, with 9 positions matching TRBD2. The length of the CDR3 is 17 residues. Trimming at V came to 0 bases and at J to 5 bases, leaving 9 bases not matched to a gene. Per the germline V gene, CDR1 is SGHRS and CDR2 is YFSETQ. The DNA for the CDR3 is TGCGCCAGCAGCTTGGTTGCGCGCGGGAGGGCCCACAATGAGCAGTTCTTC. It translates to CASSLVARGRAHNEQFF.

This clone was seen once. In nucleotides, the CDR3 is TGTGCCAGCAGCTTACAGGGCTCGGGTATCGGCTCTGGAAACACCATATATTTT. This codes for CASSLQGSGIGSGNTIYF. V is TRBV7-3 and J is TRBJ1-3; possible D gene TRBD1, 5 bases. The V gene lost 2 bases and the J gene lost 0 bases, with 17 bases spanning the gap. This CDR3 contains 18 residues. The V gene's germline CDR1 is SGHTA and CDR2 FQGTGA.

V gene TRBV6-1 combines with J gene TRBJ2-7, with TRBD2 matching over 12 bases. CDR1 is MNHNS, CDR2 SASEGT, per germline. V gave up 7 bases and J gave up 6 bases; unmatched junction bases: 4. This CDR3 region has 13 residues. In DNA, the CDR3 is TGTGCCAGCACGACTAGCGGGAGTTTCGAGCAGTACTTC. Amino acids: CASTTSGSFEQYF.

This sequence joins TRBV19 and TRBJ1-1; 7 nucleotides agree with TRBD1. The CDR3 runs to 15 residues. J was trimmed by 1 base and V by 4 bases; bases with no gene match: 6. The germline V gene encodes CDR1 LNHDA and CDR2 SQIVND (reference sequence). CDR3 coding DNA: TGTGCCAGTAGTACCTCTCGACAGGGGAACACTGAAGCTTTCTTT. As protein: CASSTSRQGNTEAFF.

The chain uses TRBV13 and TRBJ2-7, with 13 bases lining up with TRBD2. CDR3 length equals 16 residues. Germline V gives CDR1 PRHDT, CDR2 FYEKMQ (reference sequence). With V trimmed by 4 bases and J by 5 bases, 8 bases remained unmatched. CDR3 residues: CASSSRTSGRGNEQYF. The CDR3 DNA reads as TGTGCCAGCAGCTCCCGGACTAGCGGGAGAGGTAACGAGCAGTACTTC.

This clone occurred a few times. This CDR3 reads CASSQGPSVVGDTQYF. CDR3 sequence (DNA): TGCGCCAGCAGCCAAGGTCCTTCGGTGGTAGGAGATACGCAGTATTTT. This chain links TRBV4-1 with TRBJ2-3; D ambiguous. V was trimmed by 1 base and J by 5 bases, leaving 16 bases between them. CDR3 size: 16 residues. In germline, CDR1 is MGHRA, CDR2 YSYEKL.

The V and J genes are TRBV27 and TRBJ2-2, with 8 bases fitting TRBD2. The germline V gene encodes CDR1 MNHEY and CDR2 SMNVEV (reference sequence). The V segment lost 3 bases and the J segment 0 bases; nucleotides outside the gene matches: 0. CDR3 length: 15 residues. CDR3 nucleotide sequence: TGTGCCAGCAGTTTTAGCGGGACGAACACCGGGGAGCTGTTTTTT. Residues: CASSFSGTNTGELFF.

The V call is TRBV6-5, the J call TRBJ2-2; the match to TRBD2 covers 13 bases. Germline-derived CDR1 and CDR2 are MNHEY and SVGAGI. The trim removed 6 bases at V and 7 bases at J, leaving 5 bases unmatched. The CDR3 spans 15 residues. In nucleotides, the CDR3 is TGTGCCAGCAGCCGGACTAGCGGGAGAAGCGGGGAGCTGTTTTTT. It yields the protein CASSRTSGRSGELFF.

The chain recombines TRBV9 with TRBJ2-7; perhaps TRBD2 as D (5 bases). Trimming shortened V by 3 bases and J by 3 bases, and 10 bases separated the two germline ends. CDR3 length equals 13 residues. Germline V lookup: CDR1 SGDLS, CDR2 YYNGEE. CDR3 region: CASSAGENYEQYF. The CDR3 nucleotides read TGTGCCAGCAGCGCCGGGGAGAACTACGAGCAGTACTTC.

About this clone itself: A far larger clone differs by one base, so this is likely a read error. Within the sample, other DNA sequences also encode this same CDR3. The genes are TRBV6-5 and TRBJ1-1; TRBD1 agrees at 8 bases. This CDR3 has 14 residues. Looked up from germline, CDR1 is MNHEY and CDR2 is SVGAGI. J lost 4 bases, V lost 2 bases, and 3 bases had no gene match. The CDR3 region is CASSYGQGRTEAFF. As DNA, the CDR3 is TGTGCCAGCAGTTACGGACAGGGTCGCACTGAAGCTTTCTTT.

The chain has TRBV9 and TRBJ1-5, with D unclear. The CDR3 has 15 amino acids. CDR1 is SGDLS, CDR2 YYNGEE, per germline. The V end was cut by 4 bases, the J end by 0 bases, with 11 bases between. The CDR3 protein is CASSPSPNSNQPQHF. The CDR3 nucleotides are TGTGCCAGCAGCCCAAGCCCTAATAGCAATCAGCCCCAGCATTTT. Full variable domain (rest looked up from reference TRBV9 and TRBJ1-5): DSGVTQTPKHLITATGQRVTLRCSPRSGDLSVYWYQQSLDQGLQFLIQYYNGEERAKGNILERFSAQQFPDLHSELNLSSLELGDSALYFCASSPSPNSNQPQHFGDGTRLSIL.

The CDR3 DNA reads as TGTGCCAGCAGGAGACTAGCGGGAGGGGACAATGAGCAGTTCTTC. This gives the protein CASRRLAGGDNEQFF. The chain uses TRBV6-1 and TRBJ2-1; TRBD2 matches 14 bases. The J segment lost 5 bases and the V segment lost 6 bases, leaving 3 bases of the junction unmatched. Germline V CDR1 and CDR2: MNHNS, SASEGT. The CDR3 extends over 15 amino acids.

Comment on this clone: One junction end does not reproduce the germline sequence, and a read error may be involved. The V gene is TRBV5-5, the J gene TRBJ2-7; no definite D call. CDR3 length: 15 amino acids. The germline CDR1 and CDR2 sequences are SGHKS and YYEKEE (reference sequence). In nucleotides, the CDR3 is TGTGCCAGCAGCTTGTCCCAGACCCAAACCTACGCGCAGTACTTC. It encodes CASSLSQTQTYAQYF.

This clone appeared many times. This rearrangement joins TRBV9 to TRBJ2-7; 9 bases agree with TRBD2. The CDR3 length is 15 residues. With 4 bases clipped from V and 5 bases from J, the junction kept 10 bases outside the gene matches. Germline CDR1 and CDR2: SGDLS and YYNGEE. The CDR3 coding sequence is TGTGCCAGCAGCCCCCGGTTTAGCGGGAGCGACGAGCAGTACTTC. Its translation is CASSPRFSGSDEQYF.

CDR3 protein: CAIRGDASGSEQYF. CDR3 in DNA: TGTGCCATCAGGGGGGATGCTAGCGGGAGCGAGCAGTACTTC. The chain uses TRBV10-3 and TRBJ2-7; 10 bases are a match to TRBD2. Trimming removed 6 bases from V and 6 bases from J; junction bases left unmatched: 8. CDR3 length equals 14 residues. Germline V gene data show CDR1 as ENHRY and CDR2 as SYGVKD.

The chain recombines TRBV6-4 with TRBJ1-2, with a possible D match to TRBD1 (6 bases). Germline V gives CDR1 MRHNA, CDR2 SNTAGT. The CDR3 consists of 16 residues. V shed 3 bases and J shed 4 bases, with 18 bases lying between them. The CDR3 loop is CASSDGSDSTVYGYTF. CDR3 in DNA: TGTGCCAGCAGTGATGGTTCGGACAGCACAGTCTATGGCTACACCTTC.

This rearrangement joins TRBV30 to TRBJ2-5; TRBD1 matches at 8 bases. The DNA end is more similar to TRBJ2-7, so the J call may be wrong. This CDR3 is 13 amino acids long. Germline loops: CDR1 GTSNPN, CDR2 SVGIG (reference sequence). Written as DNA, the CDR3 is TGTGCCTGGAGGGACAGGGTCTCCTACGAGCAGTACTTC. Its translation is CAWRDRVSYEQYF.

This clone was picked up one time. It is likely a read error: a sequence one base away is far more abundant. This chain joins TRBV27 and TRBJ2-2, with 10 bases identical to TRBD2. The CDR3 is 15 residues long. V was clipped by 4 bases and J by 1 base; unmatched bases: 0. Looked up from germline, CDR1 is MNHEY and CDR2 is SMNVEV (reference sequence). CDR3 nucleotide sequence: TGTGCCAGCAGTTGGACTAGCGGGAACACCGGGGAGCTGTTTTTT. Protein product: CASSWTSGNTGELFF.

Of note for this clone: One base away lies a much larger clone, so this may be a sequencing read error. This likely comes from a read error, as the CDR3 has no conserved phenylalanine or tryptophan at its end. CDR3 loop: CASTEDPLGGYTL. The CDR3 DNA is TGTGCCAGCACCGAAGACCCTCTGGGGGGCTACACCCTC. The rearrangement links TRBV7-2 to TRBJ1-2; no clear D gene. Trimming removed 7 bases from V and 8 bases from J, with 17 bases in between. Germline CDR1 reads SGHTA; CDR2 reads FQGNSA. This CDR3 region has 13 residues.

This clone was recorded once. The rearrangement links TRBV18 to TRBJ2-1; 9 nucleotides align to TRBD2. V dropped 0 bases and J dropped 6; count of bases not matched to a gene: 3. The CDR3 sequence is 15 residues long. Germline V gene data show CDR1 as KGHSH and CDR2 as LQKENI. In nucleotides, the CDR3 is TGTGCCAGCTCACCACCGAGACTAGCGGTCAATGAGCAGTTCTTC. It specifies CASSPPRLAVNEQFF.

CDR3 bases: TGTGCCAGTAGTACCCAAGCGGGAGCGACCGGGGAGCTGTTTTTT. This sequence encodes CASSTQAGATGELFF. The chain joins TRBV19 to TRBJ2-2; 8 bases are a match to TRBD2. V was clipped by 4 bases and J by 5 bases; unmatched bases: 6. Germline V gene data show CDR1 as LNHDA and CDR2 as SQIVND (reference sequence). This CDR3 is built from 15 residues.